A selection of T cell receptor beta chains follows, all from one sample in a study of Tregs in tolerant kidney transplant recipients. Profiled with immunoSEQ multiplex PCR; TCRdb holds only in-frame clones, not every one. The sample lists approximately 16,000 clones, over 75% occurring once. The sequencing here drew on Tregs from blood, taken before the transplant. All receptors come from a human donor who received a combined kidney and bone marrow transplant. Both conserved end residues are part of each CDR3. The order of the fields is J gene, V gene, clone size, D gene, CDR3 protein, CDR3 DNA. A D gene is named only where the DNA matches it firmly. Not every row has a clone size; where given, it reads once, few, many or a size class.

J gene: TRBJ2-3
V gene: TRBV10-1
clone size: .
D gene: TRBD2
CDR3 protein: CASSESWGSSGRTDTQYF
CDR3 DNA: TGCGCCAGCAGTGAGTCGTGGGGGTCTAGCGGCCGCACAGATACGCAGTATTTT

J gene: TRBJ2-5
V gene: TRBV2
clone size: .
D gene: .
CDR3 protein: CASSRQLETQYF
CDR3 DNA: TGTGCCAGCAGCCGACAGTTAGAGACCCAGTACTTC

J gene: TRBJ2-6
V gene: TRBV29-1
clone size: once
D gene: .
CDR3 protein: CSVGQGGTGANVLTF
CDR3 DNA: TGCAGCGTTGGGCAAGGAGGGACCGGGGCCAACGTCCTGACTTTC

J gene: TRBJ2-1
V gene: TRBV28
clone size: .
D gene: TRBD1
CDR3 protein: CASSFAGQASYNEQFF
CDR3 DNA: TGTGCCAGCAGTTTTGCGGGACAGGCCTCCTACAATGAGCAGTTCTTC

J gene: TRBJ1-1
V gene: TRBV4-1
clone size: few
D gene: TRBD1
CDR3 protein: CASSRGTGGTEAFF
CDR3 DNA: TGCGCCAGCAGCCGAGGGACAGGAGGCACTGAAGCTTTCTTT

J gene: TRBJ2-1
V gene: TRBV27
clone size: .
D gene: .
CDR3 protein: CASSSHGQIVPYNEQFF
CDR3 DNA: TGTGCCAGCAGTTCCCATGGACAGATAGTCCCCTACAATGAGCAGTTCTTC

J gene: TRBJ2-5
V gene: TRBV2
clone size: .
D gene: .
CDR3 protein: CASTWENQETQYF
CDR3 DNA: TGTGCCAGCACCTGGGAGAACCAAGAGACCCAGTACTTC

J gene: TRBJ1-2
V gene: TRBV2
clone size: .
D gene: TRBD1
CDR3 protein: CASSGQGGYGYTF
CDR3 DNA: TGTGCCAGCAGCGGACAGGGTGGCTATGGCTACACCTTC

J gene: TRBJ2-5
V gene: TRBV6-1
clone size: .
D gene: .
CDR3 protein: CASSEGTWGQTQYF
CDR3 DNA: TGTGCCAGCAGTGAAGGGACTTGGGGGCAGACCCAGTACTTC

J gene: TRBJ1-1
V gene: TRBV28
clone size: .
D gene: TRBD1
CDR3 protein: CASSSTGLRTEAFF
CDR3 DNA: TGTGCCAGCAGCTCGACAGGGTTAAGGACTGAAGCTTTCTTT

J gene: TRBJ2-1
V gene: TRBV5-6
clone size: .
D gene: .
CDR3 protein: CASSLQRNSYNEQFF
CDR3 DNA: TGTGCCAGCAGCCTTCAGCGGAACTCCTACAATGAGCAGTTCTTC

J gene: TRBJ1-1
V gene: TRBV7-9
clone size: .
D gene: .
CDR3 protein: CASSLLSQRQPTEAFF
CDR3 DNA: TGTGCCAGCAGCTTGCTCTCTCAGAGACAGCCTACTGAAGCTTTCTTT

J gene: TRBJ1-1
V gene: TRBV11-2
clone size: .
D gene: .
CDR3 protein: CASSFGGSGRGNTEAFF
CDR3 DNA: TGTGCCAGCAGCTTTGGGGGATCTGGGCGGGGGAACACTGAAGCTTTCTTT

J gene: TRBJ2-3
V gene: TRBV6-5
clone size: .
D gene: .
CDR3 protein: CASSYSSAGRTDTQYF
CDR3 DNA: TGTGCCAGCAGTTACTCGTCGGCGGGGAGAACAGATACGCAGTATTTT

J gene: TRBJ2-3
V gene: TRBV27
clone size: .
D gene: .
CDR3 protein: CASSFRHGADTQYF
CDR3 DNA: TGTGCCAGCAGTTTCCGTCACGGGGCAGATACGCAGTATTTT

J gene: TRBJ2-1
V gene: TRBV4-1
clone size: .
D gene: TRBD2
CDR3 protein: CASTLTGGPYNEQFF
CDR3 DNA: TGCGCCAGCACCCTCACGGGGGGGCCTTACAATGAGCAGTTCTTC

J gene: TRBJ2-3
V gene: TRBV5-1
clone size: once
D gene: .
CDR3 protein: CASSLLAGAADTQYF
CDR3 DNA: TGCGCCAGCAGCTTGCTGGCGGGGGCTGCAGATACGCAGTATTTT

J gene: TRBJ2-7
V gene: TRBV28
clone size: .
D gene: TRBD1
CDR3 protein: CASSATGARSF
CDR3 DNA: TGTGCCAGCAGTGCCACAGGGGCGCGATCCTTC

J gene: TRBJ2-3
V gene: TRBV5-1
clone size: .
D gene: .
CDR3 protein: CASSLEPSRDTQYF
CDR3 DNA: TGCGCCAGCAGCTTGGAGCCTAGCCGAGATACGCAGTATTTT

J gene: TRBJ1-4
V gene: TRBV14
clone size: few
D gene: TRBD1
CDR3 protein: CASSLRTGGGEKLFF
CDR3 DNA: TGTGCCAGCAGTCTCAGGACAGGGGGTGGTGAAAAACTGTTTTTT

J gene: TRBJ2-5
V gene: TRBV10-2
clone size: .
D gene: .
CDR3 protein: CASSDRRGRETQYF
CDR3 DNA: TGCGCCAGCAGTGATAGGAGGGGAAGGGAGACCCAGTACTTC

J gene: TRBJ2-1
V gene: TRBV2
clone size: .
D gene: .
CDR3 protein: CASSEFPSSYNEQFF
CDR3 DNA: TGTGCCAGCAGTGAATTTCCGAGCTCCTACAATGAGCAGTTCTTC

J gene: TRBJ2-5
V gene: TRBV5-1
clone size: .
D gene: TRBD2
CDR3 protein: CASSLGGLAGETQYF
CDR3 DNA: TGCGCCAGCAGCTTGGGGGGACTAGCGGGAGAGACCCAGTACTTC

J gene: TRBJ1-2
V gene: TRBV4-1
clone size: .
D gene: .
CDR3 protein: CASSSPPQGNYGYTF
CDR3 DNA: TGCGCCAGCAGCTCCCCCCCCCAGGGGAACTATGGCTACACCTTC

J gene: TRBJ1-2
V gene: TRBV28
clone size: .
D gene: TRBD1
CDR3 protein: CASSILDRAGMGYTF
CDR3 DNA: TGTGCCAGCAGCATCTTGGACAGGGCCGGGATGGGCTACACCTTC

J gene: TRBJ1-6
V gene: TRBV25-1
clone size: .
D gene: TRBD1
CDR3 protein: CASSDPGQGVRSPLHF
CDR3 DNA: TGTGCCAGCAGTGACCCGGGACAGGGGGTTCGGTCACCCCTCCACTTT

J gene: TRBJ2-7
V gene: TRBV25-1
clone size: .
D gene: TRBD1
CDR3 protein: CASSELTGGFIEQYF
CDR3 DNA: TGTGCCAGCAGTGAACTTACAGGGGGCTTTATAGAGCAGTACTTC

J gene: TRBJ2-7
V gene: TRBV10-1
clone size: .
D gene: .
CDR3 protein: CASSESFAGASEQYF
CDR3 DNA: TGCGCCAGCAGTGAGTCTTTCGCAGGGGCCAGCGAGCAGTACTTC

J gene: TRBJ2-5
V gene: TRBV5-1
clone size: .
D gene: TRBD1
CDR3 protein: CASSLGDRALAETQYF
CDR3 DNA: TGCGCCAGCAGCTTGGGGGACAGGGCTCTGGCGGAGACCCAGTACTTC

J gene: TRBJ2-7
V gene: TRBV6-5
clone size: .
D gene: .
CDR3 protein: CATVGGGGIEQYF
CDR3 DNA: TGTGCCACCGTAGGGGGGGGCGGGATCGAGCAGTACTTC

J gene: TRBJ1-2
V gene: TRBV9
clone size: once
D gene: .
CDR3 protein: CASSATWGDGYTF
CDR3 DNA: TGTGCCAGCAGCGCGACGTGGGGGGACGGCTACACCTTC

J gene: TRBJ2-5
V gene: TRBV10-2
clone size: .
D gene: TRBD2
CDR3 protein: CASESGGAKTQYF
CDR3 DNA: TGCGCCAGTGAAAGCGGGGGGGCTAAGACCCAGTACTTC

J gene: TRBJ2-7
V gene: TRBV10-2
clone size: .
D gene: .
CDR3 protein: CASSESTQGKNEQYF
CDR3 DNA: TGCGCCAGCAGTGAGTCGACACAGGGAAAGAACGAGCAGTACTTC

J gene: TRBJ2-4
V gene: TRBV30
clone size: .
D gene: .
CDR3 protein: CAWSAGFKNIQYF
CDR3 DNA: TGTGCCTGGAGTGCGGGGTTTAAAAACATTCAGTACTTC

J gene: TRBJ1-1
V gene: TRBV7-9
clone size: .
D gene: .
CDR3 protein: CASSLWGGTEAFF
CDR3 DNA: TGTGCCAGCAGCCTTTGGGGGGGCACTGAAGCTTTCTTT

J gene: TRBJ2-5
V gene: TRBV20-1
clone size: .
D gene: .
CDR3 protein: CTWGRETQYF
CDR3 DNA: TGCACTTGGGGGCGGGAGACCCAGTACTTC

J gene: TRBJ2-3
V gene: TRBV5-1
clone size: .
D gene: .
CDR3 protein: CASSLAIWTASTDTQYF
CDR3 DNA: TGCGCCAGCAGCTTGGCTATTTGGACAGCAAGCACAGATACGCAGTATTTT

J gene: TRBJ1-6
V gene: TRBV30
clone size: .
D gene: .
CDR3 protein: CAWGFRRGAGNSPLHF
CDR3 DNA: TGTGCCTGGGGATTCCGCCGGGGGGCGGGAAATTCACCCCTCCACTTT

J gene: TRBJ1-2
V gene: TRBV10-2
clone size: .
D gene: TRBD1
CDR3 protein: CASRDRGLGGYTF
CDR3 DNA: TGCGCCAGCAGGGACAGGGGGCTGGGTGGCTACACCTTC

J gene: TRBJ2-7
V gene: TRBV11-3
clone size: .
D gene: TRBD1
CDR3 protein: CASSPHRGSYEQYF
CDR3 DNA: TGTGCCAGCAGCCCTCACAGGGGTTCCTACGAGCAGTACTTC

J gene: TRBJ1-2
V gene: TRBV6-6
clone size: .
D gene: .
CDR3 protein: CASSYSTQGYGYTF
CDR3 DNA: TGTGCCAGCAGTTACTCGACACAGGGCTATGGCTACACCTTC

J gene: TRBJ1-2
V gene: TRBV7-2
clone size: .
D gene: .
CDR3 protein: CASSLGGGLAYGYTF
CDR3 DNA: TGTGCCAGCAGCTTAGGGGGGGGGCTGGCCTATGGCTACACCTTC

J gene: TRBJ2-2
V gene: TRBV7-8
clone size: .
D gene: .
CDR3 protein: CASSPTDRNTGELFF
CDR3 DNA: TGTGCCAGCAGCCCCACCGACAGAAACACCGGGGAGCTGTTTTTT

J gene: TRBJ2-1
V gene: TRBV10-3
clone size: .
D gene: .
CDR3 protein: CAIRAGINNEQFF
CDR3 DNA: TGTGCCATCAGGGCAGGGATTAACAATGAGCAGTTCTTC

J gene: TRBJ2-3
V gene: TRBV6-5
clone size: .
D gene: TRBD1
CDR3 protein: CASSYPGQGPDTQYF
CDR3 DNA: TGTGCCAGCAGTTACCCGGGACAGGGGCCAGATACGCAGTATTTT

J gene: TRBJ2-1
V gene: TRBV28
clone size: .
D gene: TRBD1
CDR3 protein: CASTRQGGYNEQFF
CDR3 DNA: TGTGCCAGCACCCGACAGGGGGGATACAATGAGCAGTTCTTC

J gene: TRBJ2-3
V gene: TRBV9
clone size: .
D gene: TRBD2
CDR3 protein: CASSVRGRAMTDTQYF
CDR3 DNA: TGTGCCAGCAGCGTTCGAGGGAGGGCCATGACAGATACGCAGTATTTT